The entry below gives a single T cell receptor beta chain sequence along with its context. The CDR3 length is 12 residues. With 6 bases removed from V and 5 bases from J, the gap between germline ends came to 11 bases. Per the germline V gene, CDR1 is WNHNN and CDR2 is SYGVQD (reference sequence). This record belongs to a study of blood T cell repertoires in COVID-19. The overall study: Whether acute or convalescent, the COVID-19 samples came from the United States, Italy and Spain. Nucleic acid was either cDNA or gDNA, and it came from T cells, B-cell-depleted T cells, or PBMCs.

Per the original data handling: Amplification of reference gene primers was used by the study to estimate nucleated cell counts. TCRdb's copy holds only in-frame clones and misses some; the assay was immunoSEQ multiplex PCR. Clone size and V and J calls were adopted from that table, with D and trimming inferred from the DNA. The sample has some 340,000 clones; roughly 85% are singletons. The chain links TRBV10-1 to TRBJ2-7; D possibly corresponds to TRBD1 (6 bases). What was sequenced was peripheral blood. The TCR sequence derives from a young woman with acute or convalescent COVID-19. CDR3 amino acids: CASSPGQNEQYF. Here the CDR3 DNA reads TGCGCCAGCAGCCCAGGACAGAACGAGCAGTACTTC.